One and the same sample provided the 6 T cell receptor beta chains below, sequenced in a study of regulatory T cells in long-lasting Graves disease (dated by TCRdb to about 2021). Read against the paper, the sample's time point label means: persistent/refractory GD, antithyroid drugs over 5 years with positive TRAb. For both TCR sequencing and RNA sequencing, RNA was extracted from PBMCs using TRIzol. The library came from multiplex PCR. The instrument given in TCRdb is Illumina HiSeq 4000. To build TCR beta libraries, CDR3 regions were amplified by Arm-PCR using iRepertoire HTBI primers. Through fastp at Q25 and MiXCR, TCRdb rebuilt clones from the public reads, retaining in-frame beta chains. Rows with one shared CDR3 protein collapse into an entry with the most common genes and DNA. The sample data list 400,000 to 500,000 distinct CDR3 sequences, and 20% of these were observed just once. The ten most abundant clones make up about 8.3% of the sample.

Sequenced here: peripheral blood mononuclear cells (PBMCs), sampled when the disease was refractory, from a patient treated with antithyroid drugs. The receptors shown here come from a female donor with Graves disease.

The J gene is TRBJ1-1, the V gene TRBV7-9; 7 bases line up with TRBD1. CDR3 length: 14 amino acids. J lost 1 base, V lost 4 bases, and 3 bases had no gene match. Germline V lookup: CDR1 SEHNR, CDR2 FQNEAQ (reference sequence). CDR3 nucleotide sequence: TGTGCCAGCAGCTCACAGGGGAAGAACACTGAAGCTTTCTTT. Translation: CASSSQGKNTEAFF.

V gene TRBV19 combines with J gene TRBJ1-5, with D possibly being TRBD1 (5 bases). V was cut by 6 bases and J by 0 bases, with 12 bases left in between. CDR1 and CDR2 (germline): LNHDA, SQIVND (reference sequence). The CDR3 length is 15 residues. The CDR3 here is CASRKGTFSNQPQHF. The CDR3 DNA reads TGTGCCAGTAGAAAGGGGACCTTTAGCAATCAGCCCCAGCATTTT.

This clonotype was seen at least ten times. Written as DNA, the CDR3 is TGTGCCAGCAGCTTAGGACCGCTTGAAGCTTTCTTT. Amino acid sequence: CASSLGPLEAFF. V and J are TRBV11-2 and TRBJ1-1; D is uncertain. This CDR3 is built from 12 residues. Per germline, CDR1 SGHAT and CDR2 FQNNGV. V gave up 1 base and J gave up 7 bases, with 7 bases separating them.

This clonotype appeared many times. This chain links TRBV27 with TRBJ1-4; D is perhaps TRBD1 (6 bases). The CDR3 has 16 amino acids. Trimming shortened V by 5 bases and J by 2 bases, and 15 bases separated the two germline ends. Germline CDR1 reads MNHEY; CDR2 reads SMNVEV (reference sequence). Here the CDR3 reads CASSPYSGATNEKLFF. CDR3 nucleotide sequence: TGTGCCAGCAGTCCTTACTCAGGGGCGACTAATGAAAAACTGTTTTTT.

This clonotype has more than one count but fewer than ten. The chain combines TRBV27 with TRBJ2-7; D may be TRBD1 or TRBD2 (5 bases each). V was clipped by 3 bases and J by 2 bases, with 23 bases between them. The germline V gene encodes CDR1 MNHEY and CDR2 SMNVEV (reference sequence). CDR3 length: 18 amino acids. CDR3 residues: CASSFKAPTVGTPYEQYF. The CDR3 bases are TGTGCCAGCAGTTTCAAGGCCCCCACCGTCGGGACCCCCTACGAGCAGTACTTC.

This clonotype was found many times. The CDR3 region is CSVEGLAGDGQRKETQYF. The CDR3 coding sequence is TGCAGCGTTGAAGGGCTAGCGGGGGACGGACAGCGTAAAGAGACCCAGTACTTC. V and J are TRBV29-1 and TRBJ2-5; 10 bases are shared with TRBD2. CDR3 length: 18 residues. Germline V lookup: CDR1 SQVTM, CDR2 ANQGSEA. The ends lost 1 base at V and 3 bases at J; junction bases unmatched: 14. Full variable domain (rest looked up from reference TRBV29-1 and TRBJ2-5): SAVISQKPSRDICQRGTSLTIQCQVDSQVTMMFWYRQQPGQSLTLIATANQGSEATYESGFVIDKFPISRPNLTFSTLTVSNMSPEDSSIYLCSVEGLAGDGQRKETQYFGPGTRLLVL.